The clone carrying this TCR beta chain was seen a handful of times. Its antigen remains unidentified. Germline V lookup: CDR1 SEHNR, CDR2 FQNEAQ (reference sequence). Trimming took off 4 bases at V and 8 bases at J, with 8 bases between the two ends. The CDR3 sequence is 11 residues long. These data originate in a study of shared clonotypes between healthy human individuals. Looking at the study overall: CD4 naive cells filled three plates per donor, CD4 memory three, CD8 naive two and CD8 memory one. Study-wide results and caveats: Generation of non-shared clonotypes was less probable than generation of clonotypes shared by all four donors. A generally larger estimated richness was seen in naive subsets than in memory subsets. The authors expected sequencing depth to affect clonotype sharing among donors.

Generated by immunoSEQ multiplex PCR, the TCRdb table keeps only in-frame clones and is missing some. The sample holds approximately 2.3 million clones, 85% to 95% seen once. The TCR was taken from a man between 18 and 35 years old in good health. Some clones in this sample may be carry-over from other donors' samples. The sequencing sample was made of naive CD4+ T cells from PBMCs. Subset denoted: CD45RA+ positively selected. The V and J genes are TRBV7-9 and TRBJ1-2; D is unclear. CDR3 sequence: CASSSLGGYTF. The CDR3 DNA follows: TGTGCCAGCAGCTCCCTTGGGGGCTACACCTTC.